Each of the 22 T cell receptor beta chains below was sequenced from the same sample in a study of T cell responses to AZD1222 COVID-19 vaccine. This table comes from immunoSEQ multiplex PCR, and its TCRdb copy is limited to in-frame clones, with some not included. This table has 110,000 to 150,000 clones, roughly nine tenths appearing once. Source: peripheral blood, taken on day 0 of AZD1222 vaccination. Source of these receptors: an adult in good health.

This clone was observed once. V gene TRBV5-1 combines with J gene TRBJ2-7, with D uncertain. This CDR3 is built from 11 residues. With 5 bases removed from V and 7 bases from J, the gap between germline ends came to 10 bases. The germline V gene has CDR1 SGHRS and CDR2 YFSETQ. The chain's CDR3 is CASRGSREQYF. CDR3 sequence (DNA): TGCGCCAGCAGGGGATCACGGGAGCAGTACTTC.

The rearrangement joins TRBV4-1 to TRBJ2-2, with 7 positions matching TRBD2. The CDR3 length is 16 residues. Germline-derived CDR1 and CDR2 are MGHRA and YSYEKL. J lost 1 base, V lost 4 bases, and 6 bases had no gene match. The CDR3 sequence is CASSRGGLVNTGELFF. CDR3 sequence (DNA): TGCGCCAGCAGCCGGGGAGGACTAGTGAACACCGGGGAGCTGTTTTTT.

This clone was counted once. The sample carries other DNA sequences with the same CDR3. The chain links TRBV7-9 to TRBJ1-5; no firm D call. In germline, CDR1 is SEHNR, CDR2 FQNEAQ (reference sequence). The V gene lost 3 bases and the J gene lost 0 bases, with 6 bases spanning the gap. The CDR3 extends over 14 amino acids. The DNA for the CDR3 is TGTGCCAGCAGCTTGTCCAGTAGCAATCAGCCCCAGCATTTT. Translating it yields CASSLSSSNQPQHF.

The chain carries TRBV30 and TRBJ1-4; tentative D call: TRBD1 (5 bases). The CDR3 has 14 amino acids. Trimming removed 2 bases at V and 8 bases at J, with 15 bases between. From germline, CDR1 is GTSNPN and CDR2 SVGIG (reference sequence). The CDR3 loop reads CAWSPPGLREKLFF. The DNA of the CDR3 is TGTGCCTGGAGTCCCCCAGGGTTGCGGGAAAAACTGTTTTTT. The variable domain in full, with the rest retrieved from reference TRBV30 and TRBJ1-4, is SQTIHQWPATLVQPVGSPLSLECTVEGTSNPNLYWYRQAAGRGLQLLFYSVGIGQISSEVPQNLSASRPQDRQFILSSKKLLLSDSGFYLCAWSPPGLREKLFFGSGTQLSVL.

This chain joins TRBV11-2 and TRBJ2-7, with TRBD2 as a possible D gene (6 bases). Trimming stripped 1 base from V and 4 bases from J, with 8 bases between. The CDR3 sequence is 13 residues long. The germline CDR1 and CDR2 sequences are SGHAT and FQNNGV. The DNA of the CDR3 is TGTGCCAGCAGCTTAGGTCTAGCGTACGAGCAGTACTTC. Its protein is CASSLGLAYEQYF.

J is TRBJ2-1 and V is TRBV28; D is uncertain. CDR3 length: 16 residues. Germline CDR1 MDHEN, CDR2 SYDVKM. V shed 6 bases and J shed 5 bases, with 20 bases lying between them. The CDR3 nucleotides read TGTGCCAGCAGCCAGACCGCCCTTTTCACCGACAATGAGCAGTTCTTC. Encoded protein: CASSQTALFTDNEQFF.

The gene calls are TRBV19 and TRBJ1-6, with D possibly TRBD1 on 5 matching bases. Germline-derived CDR1 and CDR2 are LNHDA and SQIVND (reference sequence). The CDR3 consists of 13 residues. Trimming pared 6 bases from V and 14 bases from J, leaving 17 bases between. CDR3 sequence reads: CASSDRTLSSLHF. In DNA, the CDR3 is TGTGCCAGTAGCGACCGGACACTTTCTTCCCTCCACTTT. The full variable domain, with the rest looked up from reference TRBV19 and TRBJ1-6, is DGGITQSPKYLFRKEGQNVTLSCEQNLNHDAMYWYRQDPGQGLRLIYYSQIVNDFQKGDIAEGYSVSREKKESFPLTVTSAQKNPTAFYLCASSDRTLSSLHFGNGTRLTVT.

The gene calls are TRBV5-1 and TRBJ1-6; unclear D gene. Germline values: CDR1 SGHRS, CDR2 YFSETQ. CDR3 length: 14 amino acids. Deletions cut 0 bases from V and 3 bases from J, with 4 bases between. CDR3 sequence reads: CASSLGSYNSPLHF. The DNA of the CDR3 is TGCGCCAGCAGCTTGGGCAGCTATAATTCACCCCTCCACTTT.

This CDR3 reads CASFFLGGYTGELFF. CDR3 nucleotides: TGTGCCAGCTTCTTTCTGGGGGGCTACACCGGGGAGCTGTTTTTT. The rearrangement links TRBV2 to TRBJ2-2, with D perhaps matching TRBD1 or TRBD2 (6 bases each). Trimming stripped 8 bases from V and 3 bases from J, with 16 bases between. The CDR3 is made up of 15 amino acids. The germline V gene encodes CDR1 SNHLY and CDR2 FYNNEI.

The chain has TRBV5-1 and TRBJ2-3; TRBD2 matches at 12 bases. The ends lost 1 base at V and 2 bases at J; junction bases unmatched: 5. The CDR3 has 17 residues. In germline, CDR1 is SGHRS, CDR2 YFSETQ. CDR3 in DNA: TGCGCCAGCAGCTTGACGACTAGCGGGAGTTACACAGATACGCAGTATTTT. Translated, it gives CASSLTTSGSYTDTQYF.

The chain uses TRBV7-2 and TRBJ2-2; 10 bases are a match to TRBD2. The length of the CDR3 is 15 residues. Unmatched junction bases numbered 5, after V lost 5 bases and J lost 5 bases. Per the germline V gene, CDR1 is SGHTA and CDR2 is FQGNSA. CDR3 sequence reads: CASSPSGRRTGELFF. As DNA, the CDR3 is TGTGCCAGCAGCCCTAGCGGGAGAAGGACCGGGGAGCTGTTTTTT.

The chain uses TRBV24-1 and TRBJ1-1; perhaps TRBD1 as D (5 bases). This CDR3 is built from 13 residues. Trimming cost V 4 bases and J 6 bases, with 11 bases left between them. The germline V gene has CDR1 KGHDR and CDR2 SFDVKD. The DNA of the CDR3 is TGTGCCACCAGTGAGGGGCAGGGCTCTGAAGCTTTCTTT. Translation: CATSEGQGSEAFF.

The rearrangement joins TRBV7-6 to TRBJ2-3, with no clear D. The V end was cut by 1 base, the J end by 1 base, with 12 bases between. The CDR3 sequence is 16 residues long. CDR1 SGHVS and CDR2 FNYEAQ come from the germline V gene. CDR3 protein: CASSLDVSVRTDTQYF. The DNA for the CDR3 is TGTGCCAGCAGCTTAGATGTGTCAGTACGCACAGATACGCAGTATTTT.

The V call is TRBV7-8, the J call TRBJ2-1; 10 positions agree with TRBD1. Unmatched junction bases numbered 6, after V lost 5 bases and J lost 5 bases. Germline values: CDR1 SGHVS, CDR2 FQNEAQ. CDR3 size: 15 residues. The CDR3 nucleotides read TGTGCCAGCAGCGCGCGACAGGGGGCTAACAATGAGCAGTTCTTC. As protein: CASSARQGANNEQFF.

Only one count was recorded for this clone. The chain employs TRBV7-9 and TRBJ1-4, with 7 bases identical to TRBD1. The CDR3 is 14 amino acids. CDR1 and CDR2 (germline): SEHNR, FQNEAQ (reference sequence). J lost 8 bases, V lost 5 bases, and 8 bases had no gene match. The CDR3 loop is CASSPGTVVEKLFF. CDR3 DNA: TGTGCCAGCAGCCCGGGGACAGTCGTCGAAAAACTGTTTTTT.

The chain recombines TRBV24-1 with TRBJ2-1; D might be TRBD2 (5 bases). This CDR3 is built from 15 residues. Trimming stripped 5 bases from V and 2 bases from J, with 12 bases between. Germline assignment: CDR1 KGHDR and CDR2 SFDVKD. The chain's CDR3 is CATSGGQAPYNEQFF. Written as DNA, the CDR3 is TGTGCCACCAGTGGAGGGCAGGCCCCCTACAATGAGCAGTTCTTC.

This chain uses TRBV6-5 with TRBJ2-3; 13 nucleotides match TRBD2. V shed 6 bases, J shed 6 bases, and the junction held 3 bases outside the gene matches. This CDR3 contains 14 residues. The germline V gene has CDR1 MNHEY and CDR2 SVGAGI. The CDR3 protein is CASSAGLAGDTQYF. In nucleotides, the CDR3 is TGTGCCAGCAGCGCGGGACTAGCGGGGGATACGCAGTATTTT.

The V and J genes are TRBV7-9 and TRBJ1-4; maybe TRBD1 (6 bases). V dropped 5 bases and J dropped 4 bases, with 17 bases sitting between them. This CDR3 is 16 amino acids long. The germline V gene has CDR1 SEHNR and CDR2 FQNEAQ (reference sequence). This CDR3 reads CASSAPQGVYNEKLFF. DNA for the CDR3: TGTGCCAGCAGCGCCCCACAGGGCGTTTATAATGAAAAACTGTTTTTT.

This clone was recorded once. The chain couples TRBV6-5 to TRBJ1-5; D gene uncertain. Germline CDR1 is MNHEY and CDR2 is SVGAGI. This CDR3 spans 14 amino acids. V was trimmed by 8 bases and J by 4 bases, leaving 15 bases between them. The CDR3, as DNA: TGTGCCAGCGGTCTAGGCTTCGGTAATCAGCCCCAGCATTTT. Translation: CASGLGFGNQPQHF.

This chain uses TRBV27 with TRBJ2-1, with D maybe TRBD2 (5 bases). The CDR3 extends over 14 amino acids. Germline assignment: CDR1 MNHEY and CDR2 SMNVEV (reference sequence). With 2 bases removed from V and 7 bases from J, the gap between germline ends came to 12 bases. CDR3 loop: CASSLQDSYNEQFF. Written as DNA, the CDR3 is TGTGCCAGCAGTTTACAGGACTCTTATAATGAGCAGTTCTTC.

The genes are TRBV9 and TRBJ1-1; tentatively, D is TRBD1 (5 bases). Trimming took 4 bases from V and 0 from J, leaving 13 bases between them. The CDR3 consists of 15 residues. CDR1 is SGDLS, CDR2 YYNGEE, per germline. In nucleotides, the CDR3 is TGTGCCAGCAGCCCCCAGGGAGGGTTGAACACTGAAGCTTTCTTT. Encoded protein: CASSPQGGLNTEAFF. The full variable domain, its missing parts supplied by reference TRBV9 and TRBJ1-1, is DSGVTQTPKHLITATGQRVTLRCSPRSGDLSVYWYQQSLDQGLQFLIQYYNGEERAKGNILERFSAQQFPDLHSELNLSSLELGDSALYFCASSPQGGLNTEAFFGQGTRLTVV.

This rearrangement joins TRBV28 to TRBJ1-1; D ambiguous. V was shortened by 4 bases and J by 4 bases, with 13 bases between the two germline ends. The germline gives CDR1 MDHEN, CDR2 SYDVKM. The CDR3 loop spans 14 amino acids. The CDR3 loop reads CASSSIEYRTEAFF. The CDR3 bases are TGTGCCAGCAGTTCTATCGAATACCGCACTGAAGCTTTCTTT.